Following are 3 T cell receptor beta chains from one sample sequenced in a study of cytomegalovirus exposure and HLA in healthy donors. PCR primers comprised 60 Vbeta and 13 Jbeta primers. Using immunoSEQ multiplex PCR, the repertoire was profiled, and TCRdb retains in-frame clones only, with some absent. There are under 150,000 clones in the sample; about 76% occur only once, and approximately 4% lies in the top ten. Sample: PBMCs. These receptors all stem from a man between 18 and 29 years old in good health and CMV-seronegative.

The gene calls are TRBV7-3 and TRBJ2-6, with 7 positions matching TRBD1. Trimming took 2 bases from V and 0 from J; bases not matched to a gene: 7. From germline, CDR1 is SGHTA and CDR2 FQGTGA. CDR3 length equals 18 residues. The CDR3 loop reads CASSLLGTARSGANVLTF. DNA for the CDR3: TGTGCCAGCAGCTTATTGGGGACAGCCCGCTCTGGGGCCAACGTCCTGACTTTC.

This clone was seen just once. The rearrangement links TRBV30 to TRBJ2-7; D not certain. CDR3 size: 13 residues. CDR1 and CDR2 from the germline V gene are GTSNPN and SVGIG (reference sequence). The V end lost 2 bases, the J end lost 2 bases, and 10 bases lay between the germline ends. CDR3 sequence: CAWSLESPYEQYF. The CDR3 DNA reads TGTGCCTGGAGTCTCGAGTCCCCCTACGAGCAGTACTTC.

This rearrangement joins TRBV19 to TRBJ2-7, with 11 nucleotides matching TRBD2. This CDR3 contains 14 residues. Trimming removed 1 base from V and 6 bases from J; junction bases left unmatched: 2. CDR1 is LNHDA, CDR2 SQIVND, per germline (reference sequence). The CDR3 is CASSIVLAGGEQYF. The CDR3 DNA follows: TGTGCCAGTAGTATAGTCCTAGCGGGAGGCGAGCAGTACTTC.